One and the same sample provided the 18 T cell receptor beta chains below, sequenced in a study of blood T cell repertoires in COVID-19. Here immunoSEQ multiplex PCR was the method, and the copy in TCRdb shows in-frame clones only, minus some. The table has about 110,000 clones, 65% to 80% seen once. What was sequenced was peripheral blood. The receptors derive from a human donor with acute or convalescent COVID-19. The donor label of this sample is uncertain.

This clone occurred a few times. V usage is TRBV28 and J usage is TRBJ1-2; D gene unclear. Germline-derived CDR1 and CDR2 are MDHEN and SYDVKM. V was clipped by 0 bases and J by 7 bases, with 18 bases between them. The CDR3 is made up of 16 amino acids. CDR3 DNA: TGTGCCAGCAGTTTATGGGGTGAGAGTTATGGAGGTGGCTACACCTTC. Translated: CASSLWGESYGGGYTF.

The rearrangement uses TRBV19 and TRBJ2-7; TRBD1 matches at 9 bases. CDR1 and CDR2 (germline): LNHDA, SQIVND (reference sequence). The CDR3 loop spans 14 amino acids. Trimming cost V 6 bases and J 3 bases; bases outside gene matches: 6. The CDR3 region is CASSGTGGGYEQYF. The CDR3 DNA sequence: TGTGCCAGTAGCGGAACAGGGGGCGGCTACGAGCAGTACTTC.

The rearrangement uses TRBV6-5 and TRBJ1-5; 8 bases are a match to TRBD1. Germline V gene sequence: CDR1 MNHEY, CDR2 SVGAGI. The CDR3 covers 16 residues. Trimming at V came to 1 base and at J to 4 bases, leaving 6 bases not matched to a gene. CDR3 bases: TGTGCCAGCAGTTACTTAGGACAGGGAGGAAATCAGCCCCAGCATTTT. Translated: CASSYLGQGGNQPQHF.

V is TRBV4-1 and J is TRBJ2-1; 8 bases align to TRBD2. CDR1 and CDR2 from the germline V gene are MGHRA and YSYEKL. This CDR3 is 16 amino acids long. With V trimmed by 1 base and J by 2 bases, 4 bases remained unmatched. The CDR3 loop reads CASSQGSGVPYNEQFF. The CDR3 DNA reads TGCGCCAGCAGCCAAGGTAGCGGGGTGCCCTACAATGAGCAGTTCTTC.

The J gene is TRBJ2-5, the V gene TRBV5-1; 7 bases align to TRBD2. The length of the CDR3 is 15 residues. Germline V CDR1 and CDR2: SGHRS, YFSETQ. Trimming cost V 4 bases and J 2 bases; bases outside gene matches: 8. CDR3 amino acids: CASSPLSGAQETQYF. CDR3 nucleotides: TGCGCCAGCAGCCCCCTAAGCGGGGCACAAGAGACCCAGTACTTC.

The V call is TRBV18, the J call TRBJ1-1, with 8 bases that match TRBD1. The CDR3 has 14 residues. Germline V gene sequence: CDR1 KGHSH, CDR2 LQKENI. V gave up 6 bases and J gave up 5 bases; unmatched junction bases: 8. For the CDR3, the DNA is TGTGCCAGCTCCCGCGGGACAGGTGAAACTGAAGCTTTCTTT. Translating gives CASSRGTGETEAFF. The full variable domain, completed using reference TRBV18 and TRBJ1-1, is NAGVMQNPRHLVRRRGQEARLRCSPMKGHSHVYWYRQLPEEGLKFMVYLQKENIIDESGMPKERFSAEFPKEGPSILRIQQVVRGDSAAYFCASSRGTGETEAFFGQGTRLTVV.

The chain links TRBV4-1 to TRBJ1-4; D is possibly TRBD1 (6 bases). The length of the CDR3 is 17 residues. V was clipped by 2 bases and J by 5 bases, with 18 bases between them. Per germline, CDR1 MGHRA and CDR2 YSYEKL. CDR3 in amino acids: CASSQSPGQHLNEKLFF. Here the CDR3 DNA reads TGCGCCAGCAGCCAATCCCCCGGACAGCACCTGAATGAAAAACTGTTTTTT.

The chain links TRBV27 to TRBJ2-1, with a tentative D call TRBD2 (6 bases). The CDR3 runs to 16 residues. CDR1 and CDR2 (germline): MNHEY, SMNVEV (reference sequence). The ends were cut back, 1 base at V and 6 bases at J, with 16 bases in the middle. In DNA form, the CDR3 reads TGTGCCAGCAGTTTATATGCGGGACGGGGAGGCAATGAGCAGTTCTTC. Amino acids: CASSLYAGRGGNEQFF.

The chain combines TRBV6-5 with TRBJ2-2; a possible D gene is TRBD1 (6 bases). V lost 5 bases to trimming and J lost 7 bases, with 8 bases between them. The CDR3 has 12 residues. Germline-derived CDR1 and CDR2 are MNHEY and SVGAGI. The CDR3 DNA sequence: TGTGCCAGCAGTCAGGGGTTCGGGGAGCTGTTTTTT. The encoded protein is CASSQGFGELFF.

The chain employs TRBV10-3 and TRBJ2-3; D may be TRBD2 (6 bases). With 8 bases removed from V and 4 bases from J, the gap between germline ends came to 13 bases. From germline, CDR1 is ENHRY and CDR2 SYGVKD. This CDR3 comprises 13 residues. The DNA for the CDR3 is TGTGCCATCCTTCGGGGGTCTTCAGATACGCAGTATTTT. This encodes CAILRGSSDTQYF.

The rearrangement links TRBV7-8 to TRBJ1-1, with D unclear. Germline V gene data show CDR1 as SGHVS and CDR2 as FQNEAQ. Trimming shortened V by 5 bases and J by 3 bases, and 10 bases separated the two germline ends. The CDR3 covers 13 residues. CDR3 bases: TGTGCCAGCAGCCGTGACAAAGACACTGAAGCTTTCTTT. This translates into CASSRDKDTEAFF.

This clone has more than one count but fewer than ten. V gene TRBV5-1 combines with J gene TRBJ2-1; 8 bases match TRBD1. In germline, CDR1 is SGHRS, CDR2 YFSETQ. The CDR3 spans 15 residues. The junction had 7 bases not matched to a gene; V was cut back by 1 base and J by 7 bases. The CDR3 DNA follows: TGCGCCAGCAGCTTGATCGGACAGGGTGGGAATGAGCAGTTCTTC. It encodes CASSLIGQGGNEQFF.

The CDR3 DNA sequence: TGCAGTGCTAGTCTGGGACAGGGATATGGCTACACCTTC. Translation: CSASLGQGYGYTF. The chain carries TRBV20-1 and TRBJ1-2, with 9 bases fitting TRBD1. Trimming at V came to 3 bases and at J to 5 bases, leaving 4 bases not matched to a gene. The CDR3 loop spans 13 amino acids. Germline assignment: CDR1 DFQATT and CDR2 SNEGSKA (reference sequence).

The sample holds a few counts of this clone. V is TRBV3-1 (or the pseudogene TRBV3-2) and J is TRBJ2-1; TRBD2 agrees at 7 bases. Germline CDR1 and CDR2: LGHDT and YNNKEL (reference sequence). This CDR3 is 16 amino acids long. The V gene end was trimmed by 4 bases and the J gene end by 3 bases; junction bases not matched to a gene: 9. The CDR3 spells CASSPGLSADYNEQFF. The CDR3 DNA sequence: TGTGCCAGCAGCCCGGGACTATCAGCCGACTACAATGAGCAGTTCTTC.

This clone was observed a handful of times. The rearrangement uses TRBV5-8 and TRBJ2-3, with TRBD1 identical over 10 bases. Germline lookup yields CDR1 SGHTS and CDR2 YDEGEE. The CDR3 contains 16 residues. Trimming took 1 base from V and 5 from J; bases not matched to a gene: 7. CDR3 nucleotide sequence: TGTGCCAGCAGCTTGTTTCGGGACAGGGGAATAGATACGCAGTATTTT. Residues: CASSLFRDRGIDTQYF.

V gene TRBV3-1 (or the pseudogene TRBV3-2) combines with J gene TRBJ2-3; D not certain. The germline gives CDR1 LGHDT, CDR2 YNNKEL (reference sequence). This CDR3 has 16 residues. V was pared by 1 base and J by 1 base, with 12 bases between. CDR3 coding DNA: TGTGCCAGCAGCCAAGGGAGTACCCGCCGCACAGATACGCAGTATTTT. Protein: CASSQGSTRRTDTQYF.

The chain carries TRBV7-2 and TRBJ1-4; D may be TRBD1 (5 bases). Germline loops: CDR1 SGHTA, CDR2 FQGNSA. The CDR3 consists of 14 residues. Trimming left V 2 bases short and J 2 bases short, with 6 bases between. CDR3 in amino acids: CASSLNRTNEKLFF. In DNA, the CDR3 is TGTGCCAGCAGCTTAAACAGGACTAATGAAAAACTGTTTTTT.

The sample holds a few counts of this clone. The chain links TRBV30 to TRBJ1-6; no firm D call. V was trimmed by 2 bases and J by 11 bases, leaving 13 bases between them. Per the germline V gene, CDR1 is GTSNPN and CDR2 is SVGIG (reference sequence). The CDR3 loop spans 13 amino acids. As DNA, the CDR3 is TGTGCCTGGAGTTCGGCAGGTCGCACACCCCTCCACTTT. This translates into CAWSSAGRTPLHF.